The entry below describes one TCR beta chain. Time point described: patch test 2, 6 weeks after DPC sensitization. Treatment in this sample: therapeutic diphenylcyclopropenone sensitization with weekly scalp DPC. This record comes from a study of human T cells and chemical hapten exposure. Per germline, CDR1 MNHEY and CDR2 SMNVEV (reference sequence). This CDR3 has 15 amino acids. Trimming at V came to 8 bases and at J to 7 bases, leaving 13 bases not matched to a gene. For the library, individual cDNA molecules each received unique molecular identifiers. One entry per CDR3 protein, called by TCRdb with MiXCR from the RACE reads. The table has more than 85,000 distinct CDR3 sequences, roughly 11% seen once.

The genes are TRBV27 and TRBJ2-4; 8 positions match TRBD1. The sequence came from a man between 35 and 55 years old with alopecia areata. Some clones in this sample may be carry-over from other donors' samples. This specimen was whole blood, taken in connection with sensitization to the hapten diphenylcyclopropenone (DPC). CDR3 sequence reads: CASGPGTGSINIQYF. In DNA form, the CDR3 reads TGTGCCAGCGGACCCGGGACAGGTAGTATCAACATTCAGTACTTC.